This is a list of T cell receptor beta chains from one sample in a study of post-analysis software for immune sequencing data. From the PCR reads, TCRdb called clonotypes with MiXCR, one entry per CDR3 protein. The profile shows approximately 400,000 distinct CDR3 sequences, about a third of them singletons. Input material: blood. The receptor source for this set is a girl between 5 and 17 years old with multiple sclerosis. Both conserved end residues are part of each CDR3. Each record gives: clone size, D gene, J gene, V gene, CDR3 protein, CDR3 DNA. A D gene is named only where the DNA matches it firmly. Clone size is given for some rows only: seen once, a few or many times, or a class if the clone is expanded.

few | TRBD1 | TRBJ2-3 | TRBV2 | CASTWDRGTDTQYF | TGTGCCAGCACCTGGGACAGGGGCACAGATACGCAGTATTTT
NA | TRBD1 | TRBJ2-7 | TRBV27 | CASSPQGQASYEQYF | TGTGCCAGCAGTCCCCAGGGACAGGCCTCCTACGAGCAGTACTTC
few | TRBD1 | TRBJ2-7 | TRBV28 | CASSGSGTGSYEQYF | TGTGCCAGCAGCGGATCCGGGACAGGATCCTACGAGCAGTACTTC
NA | NA | TRBJ2-1 | TRBV7-9 | CASGETYNEQFF | TGTGCCAGCGGGGAAACCTACAATGAGCAGTTCTTC
NA | NA | TRBJ2-7 | TRBV4-2 | CASSPRQDSSYEQYF | TGTGCCAGCAGCCCCCGACAGGACTCCTCGTACGAGCAGTACTTC
few | NA | TRBJ1-4 | TRBV4-3 | CASSQAPGNEKLFF | TGCGCCAGCAGCCAGGCACCAGGCAATGAAAAACTGTTTTTT
NA | TRBD1 | TRBJ2-3 | TRBV27 | CASSYGTVGYTQYF | TGTGCCAGCAGTTACGGGACAGTAGGATATACGCAGTATTTT
NA | NA | TRBJ2-3 | TRBV5-5 | CASSDYRGGKGTDTQYF | TGTGCCAGCAGCGATTACAGGGGCGGGAAAGGCACAGATACGCAGTATTTT
once | NA | TRBJ2-7 | TRBV28 | CAGSSTVYEQYF | TGTGCCGGCTCCTCGACGGTGTACGAGCAGTACTTC
NA | TRBD1 | TRBJ1-2 | TRBV7-2 | CAGTLDRAPNYGYTF | TGTGCCGGCACCCTAGACAGGGCCCCAAACTATGGCTACACCTTC
few | NA | TRBJ2-7 | TRBV15 | CATSTGGLYEQYF | TGTGCCACCAGCACCGGGGGTCTTTACGAGCAGTACTTC
many | NA | TRBJ2-1 | TRBV5-1 | CASSLNRVDEQFF | TGCGCCAGCAGCTTGAACAGGGTCGATGAGCAGTTCTTC
NA | TRBD1 | TRBJ1-2 | TRBV4-1 | CASSPQDRGRVGYTF | TGCGCCAGCAGCCCTCAGGACAGGGGGCGCGTTGGCTACACCTTC
once | NA | TRBJ2-4 | TRBV27 | CASSPFGPYSNIQYF | TGTGCCAGCAGTCCCTTTGGGCCTTACTCAAACATTCAGTACTTC
NA | TRBD1 | TRBJ2-1 | TRBV10-3 | CAISESRDRYNEQFF | TGTGCCATCAGTGAGTCGAGGGACAGGTACAATGAGCAGTTCTTC
once | NA | TRBJ2-1 | TRBV29-1 | CSVTTGGLRNEQFF | TGCAGCGTTACAACCGGGGGTCTGAGGAATGAGCAGTTCTTC
once | TRBD1 | TRBJ1-5 | TRBV19 | CASSYGTGGQPQHF | TGTGCCAGTAGCTACGGGACAGGGGGACAGCCCCAGCATTTT
NA | NA | TRBJ2-6 | TRBV12-3/TRBV12-4 | CASIRQDTVLSGANVLTF | TGTGCCAGCATCCGCCAGGACACGGTTCTCTCTGGGGCCAACGTCCTGACTTTC
NA | TRBD2 | TRBJ2-1 | TRBV10-2 | CASTDGRGYYNEQFF | TGCGCCAGCACCGACGGGCGGGGGTACTACAATGAGCAGTTCTTC
NA | NA | TRBJ1-4 | TRBV14 | CASSLRGYEKLFF | TGTGCCAGCAGCCTCCGGGGGTATGAAAAACTGTTTTTT
NA | NA | TRBJ1-1 | TRBV7-9 | CASSPIQRSEAFF | TGTGCCAGCAGCCCTATCCAGAGATCTGAAGCTTTCTTT
NA | NA | TRBJ2-5 | TRBV6-1 | CASSDSGSETQYF | TGTGCCAGCAGTGATTCGGGCTCAGAGACCCAGTACTTC
NA | NA | TRBJ2-2 | TRBV27 | CASTTAADTTGELFF | TGTGCCAGCACTACCGCCGCGGACACCACCGGGGAGCTGTTTTTT